Listed below are T cell receptor beta chains from one sample, sequenced in a study of T cells in localized non-small cell lung cancer. The assay was immunoSEQ multiplex PCR, and TCRdb's table has in-frame clones only and misses some. The table has about 1,900 clones, roughly 23% seen once; the top ten hold 15% to 20%. The material sequenced was lung tumor tissue, taken before any cancer treatment. The origin of the receptors is a female donor of 60 years or more with stage II squamous cell lung carcinoma. CDR3s include the opening cysteine and the closing phenylalanine or tryptophan. The order of the fields is D gene, V gene, J gene, clone size, CDR3 DNA, CDR3 protein. D genes are given only for firm matches. Size tells how often a clone was seen (once, few, many) or the class of an expanded clone, and some rows leave it out.

D gene: -; V gene: TRBV28; J gene: TRBJ1-1; clone size: large; CDR3 DNA: TGTGCCAGCAGGCCTCCATCTGGGGGTTTGGCTTTCTTT; CDR3 protein: CASRPPSGGLAFF
D gene: -; V gene: TRBV5-1; J gene: TRBJ1-1; clone size: -; CDR3 DNA: TGCGCCAGCAGCTTGGGGGCGGTGTTAACTGAAGCTTTCTTT; CDR3 protein: CASSLGAVLTEAFF
D gene: TRBD1; V gene: TRBV15; J gene: TRBJ1-1; clone size: few; CDR3 DNA: TGTGCCACCAGCAGGGACAGGGGTCTGAACACTGAAGCTTTCTTT; CDR3 protein: CATSRDRGLNTEAFF
D gene: -; V gene: TRBV19; J gene: TRBJ1-4; clone size: few; CDR3 DNA: TGTGCCAGTAGCCTAGATGTACCTGAAAAACTGTTTTTT; CDR3 protein: CASSLDVPEKLFF
D gene: -; V gene: TRBV6-8; J gene: TRBJ1-4; clone size: medium-sized; CDR3 DNA: TGTGCCAGCAGCGGGACCACTCTGCAACTGTTTTTT; CDR3 protein: CASSGTTLQLFF
D gene: -; V gene: TRBV19; J gene: TRBJ2-7; clone size: -; CDR3 DNA: TGTGCCAGTAGTACCCCATCCTACGAGCAGTACTTC; CDR3 protein: CASSTPSYEQYF
D gene: TRBD2; V gene: TRBV6-8; J gene: TRBJ2-7; clone size: -; CDR3 DNA: TGTGCCAGCAGTTACACCGGGCTAGCGGGAGCCCACGAGCAGTACTTC; CDR3 protein: CASSYTGLAGAHEQYF
D gene: -; V gene: TRBV5-1; J gene: TRBJ1-6; clone size: -; CDR3 DNA: TGCGCCAGCAGCTTGTTTAATCCAGGGGCAGATTCACCCCTCCACTTT; CDR3 protein: CASSLFNPGADSPLHF
D gene: -; V gene: TRBV29-1; J gene: TRBJ1-1; clone size: -; CDR3 DNA: TGCAGCGTTGATGGGGACCGTACTGAAGCTTTCTTT; CDR3 protein: CSVDGDRTEAFF
D gene: -; V gene: TRBV6-8; J gene: TRBJ1-6; clone size: few; CDR3 DNA: TGTGCCAGCTCCTCCCCCGGGGGAAGGCTCCACTTT; CDR3 protein: CASSSPGGRLHF
D gene: TRBD1; V gene: TRBV28; J gene: TRBJ1-2; clone size: few; CDR3 DNA: TGTGCCAGCAGTTCCACAGGGGAAGGCTACACCTTC; CDR3 protein: CASSSTGEGYTF
D gene: TRBD1; V gene: TRBV5-1; J gene: TRBJ2-1; clone size: few; CDR3 DNA: TGCGCCAGTCATGGACAGGGGCATAGCAATGAGCAGTTCTTC; CDR3 protein: CASHGQGHSNEQFF
D gene: -; V gene: TRBV15; J gene: TRBJ2-5; clone size: few; CDR3 DNA: TGTGCCACCACGCGGCCCGAGGGGGGGCACAGAGAGACCCAGTACTTC; CDR3 protein: CATTRPEGGHRETQYF
D gene: -; V gene: TRBV28; J gene: TRBJ1-1; clone size: once; CDR3 DNA: TGTGCCAGCAGGGACCAGGGAAAGGTGACTGAAGCTTTCTTT; CDR3 protein: CASRDQGKVTEAFF
D gene: -; V gene: TRBV18; J gene: TRBJ1-4; clone size: -; CDR3 DNA: TGTGCCAGCTCAGAGACAAGTTATAATGAAAAACTGTTTTTT; CDR3 protein: CASSETSYNEKLFF
D gene: TRBD1; V gene: TRBV19; J gene: TRBJ2-1; clone size: -; CDR3 DNA: TGTGCCAGTAGTTCATGGGAAGGGGGCGACTACAATGAGCAGTTCTTC; CDR3 protein: CASSSWEGGDYNEQFF
D gene: TRBD2; V gene: TRBV29-1; J gene: TRBJ2-1; clone size: -; CDR3 DNA: TGCAGCGCTGAAAGACTAGCGGCCTACAATGAGCAGTTCTTC; CDR3 protein: CSAERLAAYNEQFF
D gene: -; V gene: TRBV18; J gene: TRBJ2-2; clone size: large; CDR3 DNA: TGTGCCAGCTCACCATACGGGGAGCGGGAGCTGTTTTTT; CDR3 protein: CASSPYGERELFF
D gene: -; V gene: TRBV19; J gene: TRBJ1-2; clone size: -; CDR3 DNA: TGTGCCAGTGGGTCACAGTTCTATGGCTACACCTTC; CDR3 protein: CASGSQFYGYTF
D gene: TRBD1; V gene: TRBV30; J gene: TRBJ1-5; clone size: -; CDR3 DNA: TGTGCCTGGCGGCGGGGACAGGGCTTTGGGAGCAATCAGCCCCAGCATTTT; CDR3 protein: CAWRRGQGFGSNQPQHF
D gene: -; V gene: TRBV28; J gene: TRBJ1-3; clone size: once; CDR3 DNA: TGTGCCAGCAGTTTATTGGGGGCAGGAGGAAACACCATATATTTT; CDR3 protein: CASSLLGAGGNTIYF
D gene: -; V gene: TRBV7-6; J gene: TRBJ2-3; clone size: few; CDR3 DNA: TGTGCCAGCAGCTCGGTCGGGACCGCCTTGGATACGCAGTATTTT; CDR3 protein: CASSSVGTALDTQYF
D gene: -; V gene: TRBV6-8; J gene: TRBJ1-1; clone size: few; CDR3 DNA: TGTGCCAGCAGTAAGAGGAACACTGAAGCTTTCTTT; CDR3 protein: CASSKRNTEAFF
D gene: -; V gene: TRBV19; J gene: TRBJ2-2; clone size: -; CDR3 DNA: TGTGCCAGTAGTATATTACGTGCCACCGGGGAGCTGTTTTTT; CDR3 protein: CASSILRATGELFF
D gene: -; V gene: TRBV19; J gene: TRBJ2-5; clone size: -; CDR3 DNA: TGTGCCAGTTCAACCGGGGGAACTGGGGACCAAGAGACCCAGTACTTC; CDR3 protein: CASSTGGTGDQETQYF
D gene: TRBD1; V gene: TRBV18; J gene: TRBJ2-1; clone size: -; CDR3 DNA: TGTGCCAGCTCACCCCGGACTTGGGACAGGGCGGGTGAGCAGTTCTTC; CDR3 protein: CASSPRTWDRAGEQFF
D gene: -; V gene: TRBV6-8; J gene: TRBJ1-2; clone size: few; CDR3 DNA: TGTGCCAGCAGCCCTGACATCCTTAATGGCTACACCTTC; CDR3 protein: CASSPDILNGYTF
D gene: -; V gene: TRBV6-8; J gene: TRBJ1-1; clone size: -; CDR3 DNA: TGTGCCAGCAAAGCCTCCGCACAGGACACTGAAGCTTTCTTT; CDR3 protein: CASKASAQDTEAFF
D gene: -; V gene: TRBV6-8; J gene: TRBJ1-5; clone size: few; CDR3 DNA: TGTGCCAGCAGTGGACACCTGAATCAGCCCCAGCATTTT; CDR3 protein: CASSGHLNQPQHF
D gene: -; V gene: TRBV19; J gene: TRBJ2-3; clone size: -; CDR3 DNA: TGTGCCAGTAGTATAGAGGGACTCAAAGATACGCAGTATTTT; CDR3 protein: CASSIEGLKDTQYF
D gene: TRBD1; V gene: TRBV6-8; J gene: TRBJ1-4; clone size: few; CDR3 DNA: TGTGCCAGCTTCGGGACAGGGGGCCCGGGAAAACTGTTTTTT; CDR3 protein: CASFGTGGPGKLFF
D gene: -; V gene: TRBV19; J gene: TRBJ1-2; clone size: -; CDR3 DNA: TGTGCCAGTACCCCAGAGGACTTCCCCCTCTATGGCTACACCTTC; CDR3 protein: CASTPEDFPLYGYTF
D gene: TRBD1; V gene: TRBV18; J gene: TRBJ1-4; clone size: -; CDR3 DNA: TGTGCCAGCTCAGGAAGACAGGGTTATGATGAAAAACTGTTTTTT; CDR3 protein: CASSGRQGYDEKLFF
D gene: -; V gene: TRBV9; J gene: TRBJ1-2; clone size: few; CDR3 DNA: TGTGCCAGCATAGGCCAGGACCCGTATGGCTACACCTTC; CDR3 protein: CASIGQDPYGYTF
D gene: -; V gene: TRBV11-3; J gene: TRBJ1-2; clone size: medium-sized; CDR3 DNA: TGTGCCAGCAGCTTAGGGACAGTCCGGACCTCCTATGGCTACACCTTC; CDR3 protein: CASSLGTVRTSYGYTF
D gene: -; V gene: TRBV11-3; J gene: TRBJ2-7; clone size: medium-sized; CDR3 DNA: TGTGCCAGCAGCCAAGGCCTAACTACCTACGAGCAGTACTTC; CDR3 protein: CASSQGLTTYEQYF
D gene: -; V gene: TRBV6-8; J gene: TRBJ1-2; clone size: -; CDR3 DNA: TGTGCCAGCAGTTCCAAGTTTTATAACTATGGCTACACCTTC; CDR3 protein: CASSSKFYNYGYTF
D gene: -; V gene: TRBV6-8; J gene: TRBJ2-5; clone size: few; CDR3 DNA: TGTGCCAGCAGTAGGGGGGGGCGAGAGACCCAGTACTTC; CDR3 protein: CASSRGGRETQYF
D gene: -; V gene: TRBV11-3; J gene: TRBJ1-1; clone size: few; CDR3 DNA: TGTGCCAGCAGTTCTGTTTGGGGGTCATCAAACACTGAAGCTTTCTTT; CDR3 protein: CASSSVWGSSNTEAFF
D gene: -; V gene: TRBV25-1; J gene: TRBJ1-6; clone size: -; CDR3 DNA: TGTGCCAGCAGTGAATACCGGCTCTCCTATAATTCACCCCTCCACTTT; CDR3 protein: CASSEYRLSYNSPLHF
D gene: -; V gene: TRBV25-1; J gene: TRBJ2-1; clone size: -; CDR3 DNA: TGTGCCAGCACGCCAACTAGCCACAATGAGCAGTTCTTC; CDR3 protein: CASTPTSHNEQFF
D gene: -; V gene: TRBV19; J gene: TRBJ1-6; clone size: -; CDR3 DNA: TGTGCCAGTAGTATCGGCACGCATAATTCACCCCTCCACTTT; CDR3 protein: CASSIGTHNSPLHF
D gene: TRBD2; V gene: TRBV6-8; J gene: TRBJ2-7; clone size: few; CDR3 DNA: TGTGCCAGCAGCCACCTAGCGGGATCCTACGAGCAGTACTTC; CDR3 protein: CASSHLAGSYEQYF
D gene: TRBD2; V gene: TRBV11-3; J gene: TRBJ2-2; clone size: -; CDR3 DNA: TGTGCCAGCAGCTTGGCCGTAACTAGCGGGAGTATCGGGGAGCTGTTTTTT; CDR3 protein: CASSLAVTSGSIGELFF
D gene: TRBD2; V gene: TRBV11-3; J gene: TRBJ2-3; clone size: few; CDR3 DNA: TGTGCCAGCAGCTTAGTTGGAGGAGCGGGGGGATCAGATACGCAGTATTTT; CDR3 protein: CASSLVGGAGGSDTQYF
D gene: -; V gene: TRBV19; J gene: TRBJ1-2; clone size: -; CDR3 DNA: TGTGCCAGTAACTACGAGGGGGGCGCGGACTATGGCTACACCTTC; CDR3 protein: CASNYEGGADYGYTF
D gene: -; V gene: TRBV9; J gene: TRBJ2-2; clone size: few; CDR3 DNA: TGTGCCAGCAGTGCCTTAGGGGGGACCGGGGAGCTGTTTTTT; CDR3 protein: CASSALGGTGELFF
D gene: TRBD2; V gene: TRBV11-3; J gene: TRBJ2-1; clone size: few; CDR3 DNA: TGTGCCAGCAGCTCCGGGACTAGCGGGAATCTAGGGTTGAATGAGCAGTTCTTC; CDR3 protein: CASSSGTSGNLGLNEQFF
D gene: TRBD1; V gene: TRBV11-3; J gene: TRBJ1-2; clone size: medium-sized; CDR3 DNA: TGTGCCAGCAGCTTAGATTCGGCAGGGGGTGAAGGCTACACCTTC; CDR3 protein: CASSLDSAGGEGYTF
D gene: -; V gene: TRBV6-8; J gene: TRBJ1-3; clone size: few; CDR3 DNA: TGTGCCAGCAGTTCGCAGCGATGGGGAAACACCATATATTTT; CDR3 protein: CASSSQRWGNTIYF
D gene: -; V gene: TRBV29-1; J gene: TRBJ1-5; clone size: large; CDR3 DNA: TGCAGCGTTGTGATCCCCCCCAATCAGCCCCAGCATTTT; CDR3 protein: CSVVIPPNQPQHF
D gene: -; V gene: TRBV5-1; J gene: TRBJ2-5; clone size: -; CDR3 DNA: TGCGCCAGCAGCTTCGTCGCAGGGGAGGAGGAGACCCAGTACTTC; CDR3 protein: CASSFVAGEEETQYF